The TCR beta chain described here comes from a study of blood T cell repertoires in COVID-19 (dated by TCRdb to the early 2020s). About the investigation overall: The collaborator samples originated in the United States, Italy and Spain and spanned the acute and convalescent phases of COVID-19. The material from the prospective study consisted of cDNA or gDNA derived from T cells, B-cell-depleted T cells, or PBMCs. Deeply sampled blood TCRbeta repertoires from subjects exposed to, actively infected with, or recovered from COVID-19 were included in the dataset. The samples were drawn from two sources: the first 160 participants of the ongoing ImmuneRACE study, and fewer than 1,500 subjects contributed by 6 global collaborators. A de-identified subject ID, COVID-19 status, age in years and sex were almost always included in the sample metadata. The repertoires were made available in a free public database intended to serve as a resource for research on the immune response to SARS-CoV-2. Where available, HLA class I and class II types were obtained from metadata supplied by the sample provider rather than from assay-based typing. Overall study results and their limits: How much clinical and demographic metadata was included differed by source and by participant, and the metadata was provided uncurated.

Taken from cysteine to phenylalanine, the CDR3 has 15 residues. Of all the DNA, just the CDR3 is kept, 45 bases in frame from base 1. The germline V gene supplies CDR1 SGDLS and CDR2 YYNGEE. V is clipped by 3 bases and J by 1 base, and the sequence between their germline boundaries is 13 bases long. Participants in the prospective study were enrolled through a virtual design, were aged roughly 18 to 90 years, and lived in 24 United States geographic areas. Cohort assignment in the prospective study relied on participant-reported clinical history from a screening survey and a study questionnaire. In the prospective study, whole blood, serum and a nasopharyngeal or oropharyngeal swab were collected from each participant by mobile phlebotomists. Prospective study participants could optionally give additional blood draws and questionnaires over an approximately 2-month period. Blood samples from the prospective study were shipped frozen or at room temperature prior to DNA extraction.

Only one count was recorded for this clone. What antigen it recognizes has not been identified. No much larger clone exists at a distance of one base, and base qualities are not known. The immunoSEQ Assay, a bias-controlled multiplex PCR, was used to amplify TCRbeta CDR3 regions from genomic DNA. Regarding the original processing steps: The number of nucleated cells in each sample was estimated from the amplification of reference gene primers within the assay. To quantify the absolute abundance of each unique TCRbeta CDR3 rearrangement, sequence reads were collapsed and filtered. For each sample, productive Simpson clonality was calculated as the square root of Simpson's diversity index over productive rearrangements. TCRdb re-hosts the immuneACCESS table, in-frame sequences only. Its copies lack some clones; in the studies checked, an unresolved V gene accounts for under half of them, and the cause for the rest is not known. That table supplies the V and J calls and clone size; D and trimming were determined from the DNA. For this sample there are roughly 220,000 clones; just under 85% appear just once. The ten largest clones represent 1.3% of the sample.

Sequencing was carried out using PBMCs or T cells enriched from blood (not recorded which). The clonotype comes from a woman between 40 and 50 years old with acute COVID-19. The chain is made from TRBV9 and TRBJ1-2; a tentative D call is TRBD1 (6 bases match). The CDR3 is CASSGIKGGNYGYTF. The DNA sequence reads TGTGCCAGCAGCGGAATCAAAGGGGGTAACTATGGCTACACCTTC.